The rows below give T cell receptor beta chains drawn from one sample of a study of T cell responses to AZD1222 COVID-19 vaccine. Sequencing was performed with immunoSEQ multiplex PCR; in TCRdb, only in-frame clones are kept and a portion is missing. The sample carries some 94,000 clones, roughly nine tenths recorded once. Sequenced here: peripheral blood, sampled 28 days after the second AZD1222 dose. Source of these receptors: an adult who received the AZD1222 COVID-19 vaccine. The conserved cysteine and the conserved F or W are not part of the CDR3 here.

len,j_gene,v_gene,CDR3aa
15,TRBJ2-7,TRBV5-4,ASSLSTTAYGGYEQY
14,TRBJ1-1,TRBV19,ASSLILDVTNTEAF
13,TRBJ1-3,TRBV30,AWSRDTLTGNTIY
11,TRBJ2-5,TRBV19,ASSIVRQETQY
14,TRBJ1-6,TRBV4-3,ASSQDAAAYNSPLH
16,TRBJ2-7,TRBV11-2,ASSLDYSRGRSSYEQY
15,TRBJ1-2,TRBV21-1,ASSNPSLDRINYGYT
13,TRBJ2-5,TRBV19,ASSIRLGAGETQY
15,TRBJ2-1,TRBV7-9,ASSSLGASAAYNEQF
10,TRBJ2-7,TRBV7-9,ASSFPQGEQY
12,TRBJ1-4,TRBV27,ASSYIATNEKLF
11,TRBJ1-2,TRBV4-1,ASSQVGPDGYT
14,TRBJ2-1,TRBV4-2,ASSLIRQGGYNEQF
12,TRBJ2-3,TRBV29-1,SADPGTGTDTQY
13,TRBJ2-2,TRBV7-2,ASSQGRGSTGELF
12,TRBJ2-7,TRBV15,ATSRDRGSYEQY
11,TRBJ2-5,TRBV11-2,ASSLGYQETQY
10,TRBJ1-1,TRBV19,ASRSGYTEAF
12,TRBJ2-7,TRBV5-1,ASKERGGPYEQY
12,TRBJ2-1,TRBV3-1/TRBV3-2,ASSQLSGGDEQF
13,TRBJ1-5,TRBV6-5,ASSYSGTGRQPQH
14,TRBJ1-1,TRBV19,ASSIDGRRVVAEAF
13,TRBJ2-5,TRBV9,ASSPATGGPETQY
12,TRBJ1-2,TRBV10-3,AISGLQGVNGYT
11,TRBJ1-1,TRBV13,ASSQNLGTEAF
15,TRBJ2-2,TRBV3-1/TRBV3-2,ASSQGVIQMNTGELF
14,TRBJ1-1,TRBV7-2,ASSPRQGAPDTEAF
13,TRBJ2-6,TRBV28,ASSLTPSGANVLT
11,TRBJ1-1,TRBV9,ASGRDMNTEAF
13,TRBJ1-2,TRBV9,ASSEAGGPNYGYT
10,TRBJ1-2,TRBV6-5,ASSAWGGGYT
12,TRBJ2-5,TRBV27,ASSLSLRGAYEY
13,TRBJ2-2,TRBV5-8,ASSLVTVGAGELF
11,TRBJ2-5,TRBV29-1,SVEERLQETQY
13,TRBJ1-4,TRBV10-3,AISGSGQGREKLF
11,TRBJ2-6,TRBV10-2,ASAGVGANVLT
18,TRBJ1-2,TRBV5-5,ASSLNELQRRQGQVGGYT
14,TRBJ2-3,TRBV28,ASSLASGGYTDTQY
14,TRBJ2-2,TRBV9,ASSVEGGTYTGELF
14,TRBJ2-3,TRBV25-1,ASSEWGSGGFDTQY
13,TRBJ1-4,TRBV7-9,ASSTNSGVNEKLF
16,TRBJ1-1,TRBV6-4,ASHFDTEDFTTNTEAF
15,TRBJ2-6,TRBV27,ASSLSGRASGANVLT
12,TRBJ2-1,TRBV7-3,ASSPGQAYNEQF
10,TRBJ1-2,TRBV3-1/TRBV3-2,ASSPRGYGYT
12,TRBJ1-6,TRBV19,ASSTWGSTTPLH
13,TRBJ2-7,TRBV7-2,ARGGALDLNYEQY
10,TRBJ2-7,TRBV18,ASSSDSYEQY
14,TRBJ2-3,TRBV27,ASSLLETSGANTQY
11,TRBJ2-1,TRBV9,ASSETRGNEQF
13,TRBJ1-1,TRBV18,ASSPSLGVNTEAF
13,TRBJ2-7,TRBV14,ASSQGEQVSYEQY
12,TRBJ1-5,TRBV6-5,ASRGIFSNQPQH
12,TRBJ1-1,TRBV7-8,ASSLVGAWTEAF
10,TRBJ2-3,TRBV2,ASRGDTDTQY